The 28 T cell receptor beta chains below were found in one sample sequenced in a study of CD8+ T cells in alopecia areata. Treatment denoted: oral pan-JAK inhibitor, 5-10 mg twice daily. Once RNA had been extracted, it was reverse transcribed into cDNA to act as the sequencing template. The repertoire was sequenced with immunoSEQ multiplex PCR; TCRdb's copy has only in-frame clones and lacks some. Counted here are 200,000 to 250,000 clones, 55% to 70% occurring once; the ten biggest clones make up around 4.3%. Specimen: CD4+ T cells sorted from blood, collected at week 4, from a patient treated with tofacitinib. Source of these receptors: a human donor with alopecia areata.

This clone was recorded only once. The chain joins TRBV30 to TRBJ1-5; TRBD1 is a possible D gene (6 bases). This CDR3 is built from 13 residues. CDR1 and CDR2 (germline): GTSNPN, SVGIG (reference sequence). The V end was cut by 0 bases, the J end by 7 bases, with 10 bases between. In DNA, the CDR3 is TGTGCCTGGAGTGTACAGGGAGACCAGCCCCAGCATTTT. Amino acid sequence: CAWSVQGDQPQHF.

This chain joins TRBV27 and TRBJ2-2; no reliable D call. The CDR3 is 14 residues long. Trimming shortened V by 4 bases and J by 3 bases, and 9 bases separated the two germline ends. CDR1 is MNHEY, CDR2 SMNVEV, per germline (reference sequence). As DNA, the CDR3 is TGTGCCAGCAGTTGGGCTTTAGACACCGGGGAGCTGTTTTTT. Amino acids: CASSWALDTGELFF.

In its sample, this clone was seen a few times. This chain joins TRBV6-6 and TRBJ2-3; 9 bases map to TRBD2. CDR3 length: 16 amino acids. Germline V gives CDR1 MNHNY, CDR2 SVGAGI (reference sequence). The junction had 10 bases not matched to a gene; V was cut back by 5 bases and J by 4 bases. The CDR3 here is CASSPRLAGTADTQYF. For the CDR3, the DNA is TGTGCCAGCAGTCCCCGGCTAGCGGGGACCGCAGATACGCAGTATTTT.

On this clone itself: Other DNA sequences in the same sample also yield this CDR3. The genes are TRBV25-1 and TRBJ2-1; 8 bases map to TRBD1. The CDR3 is made up of 14 amino acids. Germline loops: CDR1 MGHDK, CDR2 SYGVNS. Trimming cost V 6 bases and J 1 base; bases outside gene matches: 2. CDR3 bases: TGTGCCAGCAGCCACAGGGGGTCCTACAATGAGCAGTTCTTC. This translates into CASSHRGSYNEQFF. Combining the CDR3 with reference TRBV25-1 and TRBJ2-1 gives the whole variable domain EADIYQTPRYLVIGTGKKITLECSQTMGHDKMYWYQQDPGMELHLIHYSYGVNSTEKGDLSSESTVSRIRTEHFPLTLESARPSHTSQYLCASSHRGSYNEQFFGPGTRLTVL.

The gene calls are TRBV5-6 and TRBJ2-4; possibly TRBD1 or TRBD2 for D (5 bases each). The germline V gene has CDR1 SGHDT and CDR2 YYEEEE. This CDR3 comprises 19 residues. V was clipped by 4 bases and J by 0 bases, with 23 bases between them. CDR3 coding DNA: TGTGCCAGCAGCCGGGGTGGCTTGGGGCACGTCTTAGCCAAAAACATTCAGTACTTC. Its protein is CASSRGGLGHVLAKNIQYF.

This sequence joins TRBV30 and TRBJ1-6, with 8 bases fitting TRBD1. Germline CDR1 GTSNPN, CDR2 SVGIG (reference sequence). This CDR3 has 14 residues. V gave up 5 bases and J gave up 9 bases; unmatched junction bases: 9. The CDR3 is CAWGEHGQGSPLHF. CDR3 coding DNA: TGTGCCTGGGGCGAACACGGACAGGGTTCACCCCTCCACTTT.

The chain links TRBV18 to TRBJ2-1, with 10 bases fitting TRBD2. The CDR3 is 18 amino acids. The V and J ends lost 6 bases and 6 bases, in that order; junction bases with no gene match: 17. Per germline, CDR1 KGHSH and CDR2 LQKENI. CDR3 DNA sequence: TGTGCCAGCTCCCTGCAAGGACCCGGGACTAGCGCCCCCAATGAGCAGTTCTTC. It specifies CASSLQGPGTSAPNEQFF.

This clone has a handful of counts. The chain employs TRBV27 and TRBJ2-5; D ambiguous. Germline V gives CDR1 MNHEY, CDR2 SMNVEV (reference sequence). The ends were cut back, 5 bases at V and 3 bases at J, with 13 bases in the middle. The CDR3 covers 14 residues. The DNA of the CDR3 is TGTGCCAGCAGTCCTTACGGCGGAGAAGAGACCCAGTACTTC. Translated: CASSPYGGEETQYF.

J is TRBJ2-2 and V is TRBV7-2; D gene unclear. The CDR3 sequence is 17 residues long. Germline CDR1 is SGHTA and CDR2 is FQGNSA. The V end was cut by 5 bases, the J end by 0 bases, with 16 bases between. The CDR3 DNA is TGTGCCAGCAGCCCAGTTATAGGTCTCGCGAACACCGGGGAGCTGTTTTTT. Translating it yields CASSPVIGLANTGELFF.

The V and J genes are TRBV5-1 and TRBJ2-1; 10 bases match TRBD2. This CDR3 is built from 15 residues. CDR1 SGHRS and CDR2 YFSETQ come from the germline V gene. V gave up 5 bases and J gave up 9 bases; unmatched junction bases: 11. The CDR3 DNA sequence: TGCGCCAGCAGTCCAGACGGGACTAGCGTCGGTGAGCAGTTCTTC. Translation: CASSPDGTSVGEQFF.

The rearrangement joins TRBV6-5 to TRBJ1-2, with 10 bases fitting TRBD1. CDR3 size: 15 residues. V was pared by 6 bases and J by 4 bases, with 8 bases of the junction left unmatched. Per germline, CDR1 MNHEY and CDR2 SVGAGI. In DNA, the CDR3 is TGTGCCAGCAGCCAGGGACAGGGGATTACCTATGGCTACACCTTC. As protein: CASSQGQGITYGYTF.

The genes are TRBV4-3 and TRBJ1-2; 9 bases match TRBD1. V was pared by 3 bases and J by 6 bases, with 8 bases of the junction left unmatched. The CDR3 contains 15 residues. Germline loops: CDR1 LGHNA, CDR2 YSLEER. The chain's CDR3 is CASSHPKGTGNGYTF. The CDR3 DNA reads TGCGCCAGCAGCCACCCCAAGGGGACAGGGAATGGCTACACCTTC.

This clone was counted only a few times. This rearrangement joins TRBV7-2 to TRBJ1-5; D is unclear. The CDR3 runs to 13 residues. The germline V gene encodes CDR1 SGHTA and CDR2 FQGNSA. The germline V and J ends were trimmed by 4 bases and 6 bases, with 10 bases remaining between them. The CDR3 loop is CASSSRYTQPQHF. The CDR3 coding sequence is TGTGCCAGCAGCTCACGGTACACTCAGCCCCAGCATTTT.

This chain links TRBV5-1 with TRBJ2-5, with D maybe TRBD1 (5 bases). CDR3 length: 17 amino acids. Germline CDR1 is SGHRS and CDR2 is YFSETQ. Between the trimmed V and J ends, which lost 7 bases and 6 bases, there was a span of 28 bases. The CDR3 DNA sequence: TGCGCCAGCTTCAGCCCGGAACGGCAGGGTGGAGTGAAGACCCAGTACTTC. This gives the protein CASFSPERQGGVKTQYF. Full variable domain (outside the CDR3, taken from reference TRBV5-1 and TRBJ2-5): KAGVTQTPRYLIKTRGQQVTLSCSPISGHRSVSWYQQTPGQGLQFLFEYFSETQRNKGNFPGRFSGRQFSNSRSEMNVSTLELGDSALYLCASFSPERQGGVKTQYFGPGTRLLVL.

This clone was seen only a few times. The CDR3 loop reads CASSQAAGGPIADTQYF. The CDR3 bases are TGCGCCAGCAGCCAGGCCGCGGGGGGGCCTATCGCAGATACGCAGTATTTT. The rearrangement links TRBV4-1 to TRBJ2-3; 9 positions match TRBD2. The germline V gene has CDR1 MGHRA and CDR2 YSYEKL. Trimming at V came to 3 bases and at J to 4 bases, leaving 11 bases not matched to a gene. The CDR3 contains 17 residues.

This clone occurred a few times. The chain links TRBV5-1 to TRBJ2-3, with D possibly being TRBD1 (6 bases). The CDR3 contains 14 residues. CDR1 SGHRS and CDR2 YFSETQ come from the germline V gene. Trimming shortened V by 0 bases and J by 4 bases, and 9 bases separated the two germline ends. CDR3 in DNA: TGCGCCAGCAGCTTGGTCAGGGGAGCAGATACGCAGTATTTT. It codes for CASSLVRGADTQYF. The whole variable domain, remainder taken from reference TRBV5-1 and TRBJ2-3, is KAGVTQTPRYLIKTRGQQVTLSCSPISGHRSVSWYQQTPGQGLQFLFEYFSETQRNKGNFPGRFSGRQFSNSRSEMNVSTLELGDSALYLCASSLVRGADTQYFGPGTRLTVL.

This rearrangement joins TRBV5-1 to TRBJ1-2, with D unclear. Germline V gene data show CDR1 as SGHRS and CDR2 as YFSETQ. The CDR3 extends over 15 amino acids. V lost 0 bases and J 2 bases, leaving 11 bases between the germline ends. The CDR3 reads CASSLGAGTNYGYTF. The CDR3 DNA follows: TGCGCCAGCAGCTTGGGGGCAGGAACGAACTATGGCTACACCTTC.

This clone was detected only a few times. This chain links TRBV13 with TRBJ2-3, with D possibly being TRBD2 (5 bases). V lost 5 bases and J 6 bases, leaving 18 bases between the germline ends. The length of the CDR3 is 15 residues. Germline assignment: CDR1 PRHDT and CDR2 FYEKMQ (reference sequence). CDR3 residues: CASSRFGLAGDTQYF. In DNA, the CDR3 is TGTGCCAGCAGCCGATTCGGGCTAGCAGGCGATACGCAGTATTTT.

The chain couples TRBV27 to TRBJ1-1; D is unresolved. Germline CDR1 MNHEY, CDR2 SMNVEV (reference sequence). V shed 2 bases and J shed 4 bases, with 8 bases lying between them. The CDR3 runs to 13 residues. The CDR3 DNA reads as TGTGCCAGCAGTTTAGAAGTTGGCACTGAAGCTTTCTTT. It codes for CASSLEVGTEAFF.

This chain connects TRBV7-2 to TRBJ1-1; D gene unclear. Trimming stripped 6 bases from V and 4 bases from J, with 15 bases between. This CDR3 contains 14 residues. Germline-derived CDR1 and CDR2 are SGHTA and FQGNSA. The CDR3 spells CASSRGGSGTEAFF. The CDR3 nucleotides read TGTGCCAGCAGTCGTGGAGGGAGCGGCACTGAAGCTTTCTTT.

The chain joins TRBV6-6 to TRBJ1-5; D gene ambiguous. This CDR3 has 12 amino acids. Germline V gene lookup returns CDR1 MNHNY and CDR2 SVGAGI (reference sequence). V was cut by 0 bases and J by 5 bases, with 2 bases left in between. The CDR3 spells CASSYSDQPQHF. The CDR3 DNA follows: TGTGCCAGCAGTTACTCGGATCAGCCCCAGCATTTT.

The chain is built from TRBV4-2 and TRBJ2-5, with 12 bases fitting TRBD1. The CDR3 runs 16 residues. CDR1 LGHNA and CDR2 YNFKEQ come from the germline V gene. V was pared by 6 bases and J by 0 bases, with 5 bases of the junction left unmatched. CDR3: CASRPGTGGYQETQYF. DNA of the CDR3: TGTGCCAGCAGACCCGGGACAGGGGGCTACCAAGAGACCCAGTACTTC.

The V and J genes are TRBV2 and TRBJ1-5, with TRBD1 matching 10 bases. Unmatched junction bases numbered 2, after V lost 4 bases and J lost 5 bases. There are 14 residues in the CDR3. Germline V gene sequence: CDR1 SNHLY, CDR2 FYNNEI. This chain's CDR3 is CASSAGTGDQPQHF. Written as DNA, the CDR3 is TGTGCCAGCAGTGCAGGGACAGGGGATCAGCCCCAGCATTTT.

The J gene is TRBJ2-5, the V gene TRBV7-2, with TRBD2 matching 14 bases. Germline-derived CDR1 and CDR2 are SGHTA and FQGNSA. The ends lost 4 bases at V and 1 base at J; junction bases unmatched: 8. The CDR3 consists of 18 residues. The CDR3 sequence: CASSSGLAGGLRQETQYF. For the CDR3, the DNA is TGTGCCAGCAGCTCCGGACTAGCGGGGGGCCTGCGCCAAGAGACCCAGTACTTC. Based on the CDR3 plus reference TRBV7-2 and TRBJ2-5, the full variable domain is GAGVSQSPSNKVTEKGKDVELRCDPISGHTALYWYRQSLGQGLEFLIYFQGNSAPDKSGLPSDRFSAERTGGSVSTLTIQRTQQEDSAVYLCASSSGLAGGLRQETQYFGPGTRLLVL.

The chain links TRBV6-6 to TRBJ2-7; 9 bases fit TRBD2. CDR3 length: 15 amino acids. The V segment lost 6 bases and the J segment 3 bases; nucleotides outside the gene matches: 9. The germline CDR1 and CDR2 sequences are MNHNY and SVGAGI (reference sequence). The CDR3 DNA follows: TGTGCCAGCAGACGACTAGCGGAGGAGTTCTACGAGCAGTACTTC. Translation gives CASRRLAEEFYEQYF.

This sequence joins TRBV30 and TRBJ1-1, with unresolved D. The CDR3 runs 12 residues. The ends were cut back, 1 base at V and 9 bases at J, with 12 bases in the middle. Looked up from germline, CDR1 is GTSNPN and CDR2 is SVGIG (reference sequence). The CDR3, as DNA: TGTGCCTGGAGTGCACCAGGAATCAAAGCTTTCTTT. Protein product: CAWSAPGIKAFF.

This clone was seen a handful of times. The chain employs TRBV7-9 and TRBJ1-1; no reliable D call. CDR1 is SEHNR, CDR2 FQNEAQ, per germline (reference sequence). The CDR3 sequence is 12 residues long. The germline V and J ends were trimmed by 5 bases and 11 bases, with 15 bases remaining between them. Here the CDR3 reads CASSPTSYYAFF. DNA of the CDR3: TGTGCCAGCAGCCCGACCTCCTACTATGCTTTCTTT.

This clone occurred once. The chain links TRBV6-5 to TRBJ2-7; TRBD1 matches at 10 bases. V shed 6 bases and J 2 bases; nucleotides not matched to a gene: 4. CDR1 MNHEY and CDR2 SVGAGI come from the germline V gene. CDR3 length: 14 residues. CDR3 coding DNA: TGTGCCAGCAGCTTAGACAGGGGGCCCTACGAGCAGTACTTC. Encoded protein: CASSLDRGPYEQYF.